This T cell receptor (beta chain) is from a study of beta chain features in type 1 diabetes. Sequenced material consisted of expressed TCRB transcripts (all of the isolated RNA was reverse transcribed). Here immunoSEQ multiplex PCR was the method, and the copy in TCRdb shows in-frame clones only, minus some. The sample shows approximately 140,000 clones, about 51% of them seen only once. Sorting of CD4+ naive, central memory, regulatory and stem cell-like memory cells was performed via CD45RO/CCR7/CD25/CD127/CD95/CD27. CDR3 size: 13 residues. V was pared by 4 bases and J by 5 bases, with 10 bases between. The V gene's germline CDR1 is KGHSH and CDR2 LQKENI.

The rearrangement links TRBV18 to TRBJ2-3; D gene ambiguous. Sequenced: Tregs from blood. The sequence was collected from a man aged 18 to 29 in good health. The CDR3 sequence is CASSLSPGDTQYF. CDR3 nucleotides: TGTGCCAGCTCACTGTCCCCCGGAGATACGCAGTATTTT.